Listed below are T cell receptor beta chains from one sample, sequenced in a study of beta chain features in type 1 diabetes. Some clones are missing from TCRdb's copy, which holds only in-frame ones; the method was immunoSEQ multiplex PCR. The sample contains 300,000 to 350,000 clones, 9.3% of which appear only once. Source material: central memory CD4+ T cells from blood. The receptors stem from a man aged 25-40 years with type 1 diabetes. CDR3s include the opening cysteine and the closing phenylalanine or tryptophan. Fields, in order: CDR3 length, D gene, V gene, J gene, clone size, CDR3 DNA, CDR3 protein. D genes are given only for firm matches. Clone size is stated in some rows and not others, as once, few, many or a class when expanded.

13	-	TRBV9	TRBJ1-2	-	TGTGCCAGCAGCAGTAGTGCAGTCGAGGGCTACACCTTC	CASSSSAVEGYTF
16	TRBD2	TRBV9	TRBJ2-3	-	TGTGCCAGCAGCTCTAGCGGGTCCCCTAGCACAGATACGCAGTATTTT	CASSSSGSPSTDTQYF
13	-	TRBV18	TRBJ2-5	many	TGTGCCAGCTCCTCACTAGGTGCGGAGACCCAGTACTTC	CASSSLGAETQYF
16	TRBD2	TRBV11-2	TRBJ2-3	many	TGTGCCAGCAGCCATACTAGCGGGGCTAGCACAGATACGCAGTATTTT	CASSHTSGASTDTQYF
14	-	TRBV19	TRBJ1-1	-	TGTGCCAGTACCGTGAGGCCTGATGGGGGTGAAGCTTTCTTT	CASTVRPDGGEAFF
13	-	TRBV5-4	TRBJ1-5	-	TGTGCCAGCAGTGGTGGCCAGGATCAGCCCCAGCATTTT	CASSGGQDQPQHF
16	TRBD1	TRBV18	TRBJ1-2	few	TGTGCCAGCTCACCCCAGACCGACAGGGTGGAAGACGGCTACACCTTC	CASSPQTDRVEDGYTF
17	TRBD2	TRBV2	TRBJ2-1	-	TGTGCCAGCAGTGAAGCACGTCGGACTAGCGGGGACAATGAGCAGTTCTTC	CASSEARRTSGDNEQFF
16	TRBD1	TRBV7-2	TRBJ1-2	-	TGTGCCAGCAGTTACACCGGGACAGGGGTCGGCTATGGCTACACCTTC	CASSYTGTGVGYGYTF
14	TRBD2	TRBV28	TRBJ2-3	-	TGTGCCAGCAAGACGGGGGGGAACGCAGATACGCAGTATTTT	CASKTGGNADTQYF
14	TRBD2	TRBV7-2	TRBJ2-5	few	TGTGCCAGCAGCGGACTAGCAATGCAAGAGACCCAGTACTTC	CASSGLAMQETQYF
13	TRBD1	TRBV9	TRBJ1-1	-	TGTGCCAGCAGCGCACAGGGGGGGACTGAAGCTTTCTTT	CASSAQGGTEAFF
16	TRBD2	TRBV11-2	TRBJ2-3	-	TGTGCCAGCAGCTTAGATCTAGCGGGGGGAACAGATACGCAGTATTTT	CASSLDLAGGTDTQYF
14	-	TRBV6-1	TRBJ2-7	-	TGTGCCAGCAGAGGCAGGGGAGGAACTTACGAGCAGTACTTC	CASRGRGGTYEQYF
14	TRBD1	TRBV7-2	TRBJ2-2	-	TGTGCCAGCAGCTTACAGGGGGCGGCCGGGGAGCTGTTTTTT	CASSLQGAAGELFF
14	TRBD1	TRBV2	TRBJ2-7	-	TGTGCCAGCGATCCGGACAGGAATCGGTACGAGCAGTACTTC	CASDPDRNRYEQYF
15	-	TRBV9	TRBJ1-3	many	TGTGCCAGCAGCGCGACTGGCGGGTCGGGAAACACCATATATTTT	CASSATGGSGNTIYF
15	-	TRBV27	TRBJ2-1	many	TGTGCCAGCAGTTCGTCGGTAGGGGTTTACAATGAGCAGTTCTTC	CASSSSVGVYNEQFF
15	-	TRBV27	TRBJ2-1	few	TGTGCCAGCAGACCCCACAGGGACGCCTACAATGAGCAGTTCTTC	CASRPHRDAYNEQFF
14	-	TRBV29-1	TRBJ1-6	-	TGCAGCGTCCTAGAGGGGACAAGTAATTCACCCCTCCACTTT	CSVLEGTSNSPLHF
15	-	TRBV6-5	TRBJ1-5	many	TGTGCCAGCAGTGCCCCAGGGGCTGGCAATCAGCCCCAGCATTTT	CASSAPGAGNQPQHF
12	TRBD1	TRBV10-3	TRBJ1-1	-	TGTGCCATCAGTGAGTCGACAGGGGCAGCTTTCTTT	CAISESTGAAFF